This T cell receptor beta chain was retrieved from a study of response to subunit inactivated influenza vaccine. General study points: Authors suggested each seasonal influenza vaccination recruits few new T cells.

From the RT-PCR reads, TCRdb called clonotypes with MiXCR, one entry per CDR3 protein. The data hold almost 250,000 distinct CDR3 sequences, with 10% to 15% observed a single time. V dropped 3 bases and J dropped 3 bases, with 10 bases sitting between them. This CDR3 has 15 residues. Germline V lookup: CDR1 SGHRS, CDR2 YFSETQ. This clonotype was seen only a few times. Its antigen is undetermined. The J gene is TRBJ2-6, the V gene TRBV5-1; D gene uncertain. This sequence was found in a man in his fifties who received an inactivated influenza vaccine. Material: non-naive T cells sorted from PBMCs, obtained approximately 15 days before vaccination. In DNA, the CDR3 is TGCGCCAGCAGCTCAAACATGGGTGGGGCCAACGTCCTGACTTTC. It encodes CASSSNMGGANVLTF.